This entry features one T cell receptor (beta chain) sequence. This receptor's antigen is unknown. No qualities accompany the bases; no much larger clone lies one base away. TCR CDR3 regions were amplified from genomic DNA by multiplex PCR using the deep immunoSEQ assay. Extracted genomic DNA from each cell subset was spread evenly across all wells of several immunoSEQ 96-well plates, with each plate serving as a replicate. Each replicate PCR for sorted subsets received approximately 220 ng genomic DNA, equal to tens of thousands of T cell genomes. Purified libraries were quantified with a Qubit 3.0 fluorometer, sized on a Bioanalyzer 2100, and re-quantified with the KAPA Library Quantification kit. Each immunoSEQ 96-well plate was sequenced on its own single-read 150-cycle Illumina NextSeq 550 flow cell. As for how the authors treated the data: The immunoSEQ output contained only junctional sequences without quality scores, so filtering could not match that applied to full-length reads. Sequences were annotated with PyIR, a Python wrapper for IgBLAST v1.9, using IMGT germline references to assign V/J genes and CDR3. Reads were filtered out if the reads had weak V/J assignments (E-value above 1e-6), no CDR3, stop codons, out-of-frame junctions, or ambiguous translated residues. A V3J clonotype was defined by an identical inferred V gene, J gene, and CDR3 amino acid sequence. Percentage overlap between repertoires was computed as shared unique clonotypes divided by the size of the smaller repertoire. Repertoire richness was assessed with RTK rarefaction, the Chao1 estimator, and Recon v2.1 estimates of unobserved clonotypes. Generation probabilities for all TCRbeta clonotypes obtained by the gDNA method from four donors were computed using OLGA. As stored in TCRdb, this immuneACCESS dataset retains in-frame rearrangements with V and J assigned. A fraction of the clones does not appear; measured against another copy, unresolved V genes explain less than half of the discrepancy, and the remainder lacks a known reason. The V and J calls and clone size were taken over from that table, and D and trimming were inferred from the DNA. For this sample the table gives some 2 million clones, of which just under 95% were detected only once. 0.95% to 1.5% of the sample comes from the top ten.

The CDR3 has 16 amino acids, counting the end cysteine and phenylalanine. Of all the DNA, just the CDR3 is kept, 48 bases in frame from base 1. The germline V gene (reference sequence) specifies LNHNV as CDR1 and YYDKDF as CDR2. V lost 7 bases and J lost 2 bases, and the count of bases not matched to a germline gene is 8. This entry belongs to a study of shared clonotypes between healthy human individuals (TCRdb year 2020). With regard to the full study: A few men and a couple of women, aged 18 to 49 years, made up the cohort. Per donor, three plates each were used for CD4 naive and CD4 memory, two for CD8 naive, and one for CD8 memory. Blood TCR repertoires of five healthy adults were deeply sequenced to estimate repertoire size and the extent of clonotype sharing between individuals. Per donor, leukapheresis produced somewhere between about 0.94 and 9.5 billion PBMCs. To increase sequencing depth and limit assay-specific biases, different laboratories used diverse techniques to prepare libraries and sequence TCR repertoires.

Broad study findings and their caveats: Based on pairwise subsampling, the degree of clonotype sharing among donors was expected to be affected by sequencing depth. Sampling was restricted to blood, and TCR repertoires in tissue are likely to differ from TCR repertoires in blood. Estimated clonotype richness was generally larger for naive than for memory subsets. The genetic and exposure-history diversity represented was limited by the small number of donors. Compared with non-shared clonotypes, clonotypes shared by all four sorted-subset donors had higher generation probabilities. Across a handful of donors, approximately 5% of naive CD4, roughly 3.8% of naive CD8, under 2.5% of memory CD4, and approximately 0.4% of memory CD8 clonotypes were shared. Rarefaction of sorted-subset datasets indicated incomplete sequencing despite the large sequencing depth.

CD8 naive samples consisted of CD45RO-negative cells that were positively selected for CCR7, yielding a CD45RA+CCR7+ population without TemRA cells. The donors were healthy, HIV-negative adults who had no recently reported acute infections or vaccinations. Only Caucasian adults living in Nashville, Tennessee, USA were represented among the donors. Blood was obtained by leukapheresis, after which PBMCs were separated by Ficoll-Histopaque density gradient centrifugation and cryopreserved in liquid nitrogen vapor phase. Analytical flow cytometry was used to check the purity and quantity of every magnetically sorted T cell population. Each sorted fraction had its genomic DNA isolated and then quantified by UV absorbance on a Nanodrop 2000c.

The rearranged segments are TRBV15 and TRBJ2-3, with 11 bases aligning to TRBD2. Sequenced sample: naive CD8+ T cells sorted from blood. The sample's cell subset or site, from its label and the paper: CD45RA+CCR7+. The source of this sequence is a man aged 18 to 29 in good health. This receptor carries the CDR3 CATTATSGTITDTQYF. In nucleotide form, the sequence is TGTGCCACCACCGCGACTAGCGGGACAATCACAGATACGCAGTATTTT.